This TCR beta chain was recovered during a study of post-analysis software for immune sequencing data. Study information: Patients with relapsing-remitting, secondary progressive and progressive-relapsing multiple sclerosis courses were all represented.

On this clonotype: Its antigen remains unidentified.

There are 14 residues in the CDR3. Looked up from germline, CDR1 is MNHNS and CDR2 is SASEGT. V was clipped by 7 bases and J by 6 bases, with 16 bases between them. Every TCR beta cDNA library bore unique molecular identifiers. Yield was roughly 0.5 million cDNA molecules from 1 to 10 million T cells. TCRdb passed the PCR reads through MiXCR, listing each CDR3 protein once. The sample has about half a million distinct CDR3 sequences; 40% to 55% are singletons. Study-level findings and limits: Controls had significantly higher normalized Chao1 diversity than multiple sclerosis patients. Controls had lower frequencies than patients of four or five TRBV segments, which included TRBV5-6, TRBV5-1 and TRBV20-1. The authors found that F measure strongly co-clustered same-batch samples.

The J gene is TRBJ2-4, the V gene TRBV6-1, with D tentatively TRBD2 (5 bases). The TCR was taken from a girl aged 10 to 17 with multiple sclerosis. The source material was blood. DNA of the CDR3: TGTGCCAGCACCCCTCGGGGTCTTGCAAACATTCAGTACTTC. It encodes CASTPRGLANIQYF.